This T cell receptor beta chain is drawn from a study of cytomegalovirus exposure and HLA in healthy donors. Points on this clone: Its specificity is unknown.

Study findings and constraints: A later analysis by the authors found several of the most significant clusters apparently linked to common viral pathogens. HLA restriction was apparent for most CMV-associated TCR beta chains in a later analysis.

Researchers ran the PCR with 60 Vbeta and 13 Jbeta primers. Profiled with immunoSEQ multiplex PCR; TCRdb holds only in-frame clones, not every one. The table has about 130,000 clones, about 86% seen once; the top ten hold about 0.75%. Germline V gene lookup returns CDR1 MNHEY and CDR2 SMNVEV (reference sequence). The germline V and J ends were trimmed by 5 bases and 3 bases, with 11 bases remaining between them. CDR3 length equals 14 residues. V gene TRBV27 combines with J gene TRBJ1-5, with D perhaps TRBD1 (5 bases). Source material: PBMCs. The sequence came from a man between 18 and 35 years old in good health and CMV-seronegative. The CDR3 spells CASSLRVSNQPQHF. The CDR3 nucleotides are TGTGCCAGCAGTCTCAGGGTGTCCAATCAGCCCCAGCATTTT.